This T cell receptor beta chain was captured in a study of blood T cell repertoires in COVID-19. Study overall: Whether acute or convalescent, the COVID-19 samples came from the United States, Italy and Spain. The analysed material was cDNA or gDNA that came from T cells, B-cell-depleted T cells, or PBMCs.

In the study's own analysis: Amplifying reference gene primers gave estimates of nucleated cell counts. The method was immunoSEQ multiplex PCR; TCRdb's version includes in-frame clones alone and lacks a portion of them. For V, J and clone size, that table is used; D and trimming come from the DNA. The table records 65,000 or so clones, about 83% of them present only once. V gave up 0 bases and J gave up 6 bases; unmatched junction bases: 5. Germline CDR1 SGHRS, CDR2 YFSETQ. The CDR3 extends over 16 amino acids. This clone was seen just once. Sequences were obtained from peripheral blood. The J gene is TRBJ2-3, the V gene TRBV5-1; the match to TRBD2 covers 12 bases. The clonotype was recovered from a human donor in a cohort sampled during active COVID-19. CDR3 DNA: TGCGCCAGCAGCTTGGCGACTAGCGGGAGATTTGATACGCAGTATTTT. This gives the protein CASSLATSGRFDTQYF.